The 6 T cell receptor beta chains given below trace back to one sample, sequenced in a study of cytomegalovirus exposure and HLA in healthy donors. PCR used 60 Vbeta primers and 13 Jbeta primers. The data were produced by immunoSEQ multiplex PCR, yet TCRdb's version contains in-frame clones alone and is incomplete. The sample has 96,000 or so clones; the top ten hold approximately 5.7%. Sequenced input: PBMCs. All receptors derive from a girl between 10 and 17 years old in good health and CMV-seropositive.

V and J are TRBV9 and TRBJ1-2; 8 bases fit TRBD1. Germline V CDR1 and CDR2: SGDLS, YYNGEE. This CDR3 is 16 amino acids long. V was clipped by 0 bases and J by 6 bases; unmatched bases: 10. Here the CDR3 reads CASSVGQGNLRNGYTF. As DNA, the CDR3 is TGTGCCAGCAGCGTAGGACAGGGGAATTTGAGAAATGGCTACACCTTC.

This rearrangement joins TRBV5-4 to TRBJ1-1, with 10 bases identical to TRBD1. The junction had 14 bases not matched to a gene; V was cut back by 4 bases and J by 5 bases. This CDR3 has 17 residues. Germline CDR1 SGHNT, CDR2 YYREEE (reference sequence). CDR3 region: CASSAGGTGAVSTEAFF. In nucleotides, the CDR3 is TGTGCCAGCAGCGCTGGGGGGACAGGGGCGGTGAGTACTGAAGCTTTCTTT.

V and J are TRBV5-6 and TRBJ2-3, with a weak D call TRBD1 (6 bases). CDR1 and CDR2 (germline): SGHDT, YYEEEE. V gave up 1 base and J gave up 8 bases, with 14 bases separating them. This CDR3 is built from 14 residues. This chain's CDR3 is CASSLSQARGTQYF. In DNA, the CDR3 is TGTGCCAGCAGCTTGTCACAGGCCAGGGGTACGCAGTATTTT.

The chain couples TRBV29-1 to TRBJ1-2; possible D gene TRBD1, 6 bases. CDR3 size: 15 residues. Germline V lookup: CDR1 SQVTM, CDR2 ANQGSEA. V was pared by 1 base and J by 2 bases, with 14 bases between. The chain's CDR3 is CSVEGGPDKNYGYTF. CDR3 DNA sequence: TGCAGCGTTGAAGGGGGGCCGGACAAGAACTATGGCTACACCTTC.

The chain carries TRBV11-2 and TRBJ2-7, with TRBD2 matching 8 bases. The V segment lost 5 bases and the J segment 3 bases; nucleotides outside the gene matches: 6. CDR3 length: 14 amino acids. Germline-derived CDR1 and CDR2 are SGHAT and FQNNGV. DNA for the CDR3: TGTGCCAGCAGCCGAACTAGCGGAGACTACGAGCAGTACGTC. This sequence encodes CASSRTSGDYEQYV.

The chain recombines TRBV7-6 with TRBJ2-3; possible D gene TRBD2, 5 bases. The ends were cut back, 5 bases at V and 0 bases at J, with 15 bases in the middle. CDR1 is SGHVS, CDR2 FNYEAQ, per germline. CDR3 size: 16 residues. CDR3 in DNA: TGTGCCAGCAGCCATCCTGCGGGTCCCAGCACAGATACGCAGTATTTT. Translated, it gives CASSHPAGPSTDTQYF.